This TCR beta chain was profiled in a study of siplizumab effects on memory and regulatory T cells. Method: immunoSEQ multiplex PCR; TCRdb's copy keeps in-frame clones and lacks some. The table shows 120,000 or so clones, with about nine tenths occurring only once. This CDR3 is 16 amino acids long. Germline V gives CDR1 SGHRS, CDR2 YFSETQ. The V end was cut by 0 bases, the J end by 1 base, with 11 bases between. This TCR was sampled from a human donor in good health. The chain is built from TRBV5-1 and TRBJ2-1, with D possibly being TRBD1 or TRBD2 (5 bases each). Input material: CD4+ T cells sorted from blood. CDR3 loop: CASSLVGDWSYNEQFF. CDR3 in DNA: TGCGCCAGCAGCTTGGTGGGGGATTGGTCCTACAATGAGCAGTTCTTC. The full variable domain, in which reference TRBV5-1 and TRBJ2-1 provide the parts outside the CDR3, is KAGVTQTPRYLIKTRGQQVTLSCSPISGHRSVSWYQQTPGQGLQFLFEYFSETQRNKGNFPGRFSGRQFSNSRSEMNVSTLELGDSALYLCASSLVGDWSYNEQFFGPGTRLTVL.